One and the same sample provided the 9 T cell receptor beta chains below, sequenced in a study of T cell repertoires in aging, cancer and after chemotherapy. Amplification of TCR beta used genomic DNA extracted from peripheral blood. Rearranged V-D-J TRB sequences were amplified with a mixed TRB-A/B primer pool. MiXCR was run by TCRdb on the multiplex PCR reads, yielding one entry per CDR3 protein. The table lists several thousand distinct CDR3 sequences, 27% of them singletons. Material: blood. These receptors came from a human donor in good health.

This clonotype is medium-sized in the sample. The chain has TRBV6-1 and TRBJ1-2, with D unresolved. CDR3 length: 11 amino acids. Deletions cut 0 bases from V and 10 bases from J, with 6 bases between. Germline lookup yields CDR1 MNHNS and CDR2 SASEGT. CDR3 nucleotides: TGTGCCAGCAGTGAAGCGGTGGTCTACACCTTC. It codes for CASSEAVVYTF.

This clonotype is classed as medium-sized. The chain has TRBV5-6 and TRBJ2-7, with 7 positions matching TRBD2. The CDR3 loop spans 14 amino acids. Unmatched junction bases numbered 6, after V lost 4 bases and J lost 2 bases. CDR1 SGHDT and CDR2 YYEEEE come from the germline V gene. The CDR3 sequence: CASSPWAGAYEQYF. DNA for the CDR3: TGTGCCAGCAGCCCCTGGGCGGGGGCCTACGAGCAGTACTTC. The full variable domain, in which reference TRBV5-6 and TRBJ2-7 provide the parts outside the CDR3, is DAGVTQSPTHLIKTRGQQVTLRCSPKSGHDTVSWYQQALGQGPQFIFQYYEEEERQRGNFPDRFSGHQFPNYSSELNVNALLLGDSALYLCASSPWAGAYEQYFGPGTRLTVT.

This clonotype was seen a few times. This chain joins TRBV28 and TRBJ1-2; D ambiguous. This CDR3 has 11 residues. V gave up 9 bases and J gave up 3 bases, with 8 bases separating them. Germline V gene lookup returns CDR1 MDHEN and CDR2 SYDVKM. The CDR3 nucleotides are TGTGCCAGTTTTAAGGACTATGGCTACACCTTC. Translation: CASFKDYGYTF.

This clonotype rates as medium-sized. The chain has TRBV15 and TRBJ2-5; 9 bases are a match to TRBD1. The CDR3 has 15 residues. V lost 1 base and J lost 2; bases outside the gene matches: 2. Germline V lookup: CDR1 LNHNV, CDR2 YYDKDF (reference sequence). Written as DNA, the CDR3 is TGTGCCACCAGCAGAGCGACAGGGGGACAAGAGACCCAGTACTTC. Its translation is CATSRATGGQETQYF.

Only a few counts were recorded for this clonotype. This chain joins TRBV20-1 and TRBJ2-3; D gene unclear. Trimming cost V 1 base and J 2 bases, with 19 bases left between them. The length of the CDR3 is 17 residues. The V gene's germline CDR1 is DFQATT and CDR2 SNEGSKA (reference sequence). The chain's CDR3 is CSARGPTPPESTDTQYF. CDR3 nucleotide sequence: TGCAGTGCTAGAGGCCCAACCCCACCGGAGTCCACAGATACGCAGTATTTT.

A note on this clonotype: A read error may be the cause here, since a much bigger clone is one base away. The genes are TRBV20-1 and TRBJ2-7, with D tentatively TRBD1 or TRBD2 (5 bases each). V was pared by 3 bases and J by 0 bases, with 15 bases between. This CDR3 has 15 amino acids. The germline V gene has CDR1 DFQATT and CDR2 SNEGSKA (reference sequence). Here the CDR3 reads CSASQGGCNSYEQYF. CDR3 sequence (DNA): TGCAGTGCTAGTCAGGGCGGGTGCAACTCCTACGAGCAGTACTTC.

V and J are TRBV6-4 and TRBJ2-1; tentative D call: TRBD1 (5 bases). Germline lookup yields CDR1 MRHNA and CDR2 SNTAGT. V was cut by 3 bases and J by 5 bases, with 8 bases left in between. The CDR3 loop spans 13 amino acids. The CDR3 protein is CASSEGAHNEQFF. DNA for the CDR3: TGTGCCAGCAGTGAAGGGGCACACAATGAGCAGTTCTTC.

Relative to its sample, this clonotype is medium-sized (0.01 to 0.1%). The chain couples TRBV30 to TRBJ2-3, with D uncertain. V was shortened by 1 base and J by 1 base, with 0 bases between the two germline ends. This CDR3 is 11 amino acids long. Looked up from germline, CDR1 is GTSNPN and CDR2 is SVGIG (reference sequence). CDR3 sequence reads: CAWSGTDTQYF. CDR3 nucleotide sequence: TGTGCCTGGAGTGGCACAGATACGCAGTATTTT.

The table lists this clonotype with a few counts. The chain uses TRBV2 and TRBJ1-1; D unclear. Trimming shortened V by 6 bases and J by 0 bases, and 8 bases separated the two germline ends. Looked up from germline, CDR1 is SNHLY and CDR2 is FYNNEI. The CDR3 runs 13 residues. The CDR3 sequence is CASRRSMNTEAFF. The DNA for the CDR3 is TGTGCCAGCAGAAGGAGCATGAACACTGAAGCTTTCTTT.